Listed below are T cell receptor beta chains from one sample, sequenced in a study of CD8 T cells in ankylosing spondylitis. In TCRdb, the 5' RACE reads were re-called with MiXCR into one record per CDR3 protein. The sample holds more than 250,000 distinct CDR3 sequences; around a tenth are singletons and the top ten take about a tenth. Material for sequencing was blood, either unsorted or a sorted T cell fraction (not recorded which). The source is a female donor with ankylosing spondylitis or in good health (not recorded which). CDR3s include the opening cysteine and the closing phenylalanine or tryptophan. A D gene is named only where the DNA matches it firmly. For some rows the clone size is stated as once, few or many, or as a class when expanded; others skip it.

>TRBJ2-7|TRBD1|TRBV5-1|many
TGCGCCAGCAGCTTGGACAGGGGGCTCTACGAGCAGTACTTC
CASSLDRGLYEQYF
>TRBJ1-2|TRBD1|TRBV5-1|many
TGCGCCAGCAGCTTTTCAGGGGGCAATGGCTACACCTTC
CASSFSGGNGYTF
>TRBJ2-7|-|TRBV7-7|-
TGTGCCAGCAGCTTATTGCTTGAGGACGAGCAGTACTTC
CASSLLLEDEQYF
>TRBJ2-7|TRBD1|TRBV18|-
TGTGCCAGCTCACCAGGACAGGGAGTCGAGCAGTACTTC
CASSPGQGVEQYF
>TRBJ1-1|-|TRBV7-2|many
TGTGCCAGCAGCTTATCAGGGGTTGGCATATCTGAAGCTTTCTTT
CASSLSGVGISEAFF
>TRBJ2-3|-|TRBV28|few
TGTGCCAGTCGGGCTACCCACGGTGGAGATACGCAGTATTTT
CASRATHGGDTQYF
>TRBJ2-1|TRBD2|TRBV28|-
TGTGCCAGCAGTCGGACTAGCGGGACCAACTACAATGAGCAGTTCTTC
CASSRTSGTNYNEQFF
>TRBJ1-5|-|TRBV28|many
TGTGCCAGCAGTTTAGTACGCAATCAGCCCCAGCATTTT
CASSLVRNQPQHF
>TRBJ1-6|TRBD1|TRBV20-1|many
TGCAGTGCTAGACCCTGGGGACAGGCGGATAATTCACCCCTCCACTTT
CSARPWGQADNSPLHF
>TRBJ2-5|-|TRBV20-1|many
TGCAGTGCTATCCCCACGAACCGGCAAGAGACCCAGTACTTC
CSAIPTNRQETQYF
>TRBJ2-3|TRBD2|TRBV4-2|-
TGTGCCAGCAGCCAAGGACTAGCGGGTTCTCCACCTAGCACAGATACGCAGTATTTT
CASSQGLAGSPPSTDTQYF
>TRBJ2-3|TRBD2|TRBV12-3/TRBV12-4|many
TGTGCCAGCAGTTTGACTAGCGGGTCTCAGGTAGATACGCAGTATTTT
CASSLTSGSQVDTQYF
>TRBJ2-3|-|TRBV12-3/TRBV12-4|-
TGTGCCAGCAGAGTTACCACAGATACGCAGTATTTT
CASRVTTDTQYF
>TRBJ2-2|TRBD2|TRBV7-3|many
TGTGCCAGCAGCTTGAGTAGCGGGGACATCACCGGGGAGCTGTTTTTT
CASSLSSGDITGELFF
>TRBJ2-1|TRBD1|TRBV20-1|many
TGCAGTGCTAGAGTGGGACAGTACCCCTACAATGAGCAGTTCTTC
CSARVGQYPYNEQFF
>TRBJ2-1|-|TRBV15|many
TGTGCCACCAGCAGAGATAGGAATGAGCAGTTCTTC
CATSRDRNEQFF
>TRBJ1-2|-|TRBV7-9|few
TGTGCCCTCGGGGAGAGAGAGGGCTATGGCTACACCTTC
CALGEREGYGYTF